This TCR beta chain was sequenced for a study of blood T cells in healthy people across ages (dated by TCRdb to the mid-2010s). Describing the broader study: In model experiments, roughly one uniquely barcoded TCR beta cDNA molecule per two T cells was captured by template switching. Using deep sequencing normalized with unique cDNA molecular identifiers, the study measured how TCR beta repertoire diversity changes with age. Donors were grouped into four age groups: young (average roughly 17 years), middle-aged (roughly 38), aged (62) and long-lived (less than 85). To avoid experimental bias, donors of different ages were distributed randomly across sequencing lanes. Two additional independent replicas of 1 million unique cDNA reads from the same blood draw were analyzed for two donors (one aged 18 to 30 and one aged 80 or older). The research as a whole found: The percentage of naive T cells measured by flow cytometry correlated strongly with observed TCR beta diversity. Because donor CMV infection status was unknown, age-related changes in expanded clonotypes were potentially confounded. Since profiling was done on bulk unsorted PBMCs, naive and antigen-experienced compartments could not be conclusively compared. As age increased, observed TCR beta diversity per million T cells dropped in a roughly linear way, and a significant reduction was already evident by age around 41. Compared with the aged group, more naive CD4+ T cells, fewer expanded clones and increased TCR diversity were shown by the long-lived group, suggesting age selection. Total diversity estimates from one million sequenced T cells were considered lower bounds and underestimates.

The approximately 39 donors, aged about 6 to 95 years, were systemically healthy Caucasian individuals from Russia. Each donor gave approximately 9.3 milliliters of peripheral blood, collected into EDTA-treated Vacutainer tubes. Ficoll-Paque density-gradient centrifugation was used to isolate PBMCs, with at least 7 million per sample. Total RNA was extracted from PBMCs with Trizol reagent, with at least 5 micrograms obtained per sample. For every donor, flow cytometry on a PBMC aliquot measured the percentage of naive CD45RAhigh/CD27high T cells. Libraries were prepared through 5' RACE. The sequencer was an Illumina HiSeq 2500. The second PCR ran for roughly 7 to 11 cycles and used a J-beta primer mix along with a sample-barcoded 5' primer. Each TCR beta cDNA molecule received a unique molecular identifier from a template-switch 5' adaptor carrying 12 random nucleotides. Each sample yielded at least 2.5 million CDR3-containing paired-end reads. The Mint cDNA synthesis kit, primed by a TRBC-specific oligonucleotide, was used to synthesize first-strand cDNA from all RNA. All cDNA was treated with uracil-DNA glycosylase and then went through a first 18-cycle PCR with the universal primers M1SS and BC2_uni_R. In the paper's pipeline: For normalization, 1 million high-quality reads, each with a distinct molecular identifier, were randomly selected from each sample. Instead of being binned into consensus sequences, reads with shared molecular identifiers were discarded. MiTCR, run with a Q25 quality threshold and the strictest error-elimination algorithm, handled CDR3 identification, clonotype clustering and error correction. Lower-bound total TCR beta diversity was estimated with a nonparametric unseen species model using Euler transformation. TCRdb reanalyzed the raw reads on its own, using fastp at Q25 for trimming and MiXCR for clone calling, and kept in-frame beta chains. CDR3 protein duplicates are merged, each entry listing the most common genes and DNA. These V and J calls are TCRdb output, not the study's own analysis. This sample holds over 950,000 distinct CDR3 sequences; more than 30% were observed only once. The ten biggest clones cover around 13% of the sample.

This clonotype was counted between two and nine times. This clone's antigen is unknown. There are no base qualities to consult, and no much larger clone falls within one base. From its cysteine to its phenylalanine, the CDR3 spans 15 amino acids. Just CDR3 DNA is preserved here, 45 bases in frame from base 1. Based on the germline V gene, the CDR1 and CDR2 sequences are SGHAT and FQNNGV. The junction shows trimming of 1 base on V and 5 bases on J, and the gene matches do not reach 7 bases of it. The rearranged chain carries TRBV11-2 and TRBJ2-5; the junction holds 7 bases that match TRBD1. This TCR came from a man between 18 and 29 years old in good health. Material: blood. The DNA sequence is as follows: TGTGCCAGCAGCTTAGCCCCATCCAGGGGGGAGACCCAGTACTTC. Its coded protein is CASSLAPSRGETQYF.